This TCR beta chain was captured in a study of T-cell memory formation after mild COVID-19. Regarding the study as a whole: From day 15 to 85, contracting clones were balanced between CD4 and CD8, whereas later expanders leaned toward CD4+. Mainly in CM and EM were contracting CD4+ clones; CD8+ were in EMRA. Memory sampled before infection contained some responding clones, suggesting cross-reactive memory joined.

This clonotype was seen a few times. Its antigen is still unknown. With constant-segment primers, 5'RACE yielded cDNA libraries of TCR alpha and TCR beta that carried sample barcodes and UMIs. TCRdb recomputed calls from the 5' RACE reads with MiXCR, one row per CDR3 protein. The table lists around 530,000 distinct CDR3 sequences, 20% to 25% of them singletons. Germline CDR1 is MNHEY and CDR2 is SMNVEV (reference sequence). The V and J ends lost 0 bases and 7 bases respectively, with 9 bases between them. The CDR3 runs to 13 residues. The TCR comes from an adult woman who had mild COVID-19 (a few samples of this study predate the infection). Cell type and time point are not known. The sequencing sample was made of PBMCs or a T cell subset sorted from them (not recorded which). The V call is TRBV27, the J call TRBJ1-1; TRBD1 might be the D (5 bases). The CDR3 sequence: CASSLSSGSEAFF. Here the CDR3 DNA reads TGTGCCAGCAGTTTATCATCAGGGAGTGAAGCTTTCTTT.